The clone carrying this T cell receptor beta chain has a handful of counts. Its antigen is as yet unknown. Data came from immunoSEQ multiplex PCR; TCRdb stores just in-frame clones and leaves some out. The profile shows 200,000 or so clones, over 65% of them singletons. The data are from a study of cytomegalovirus exposure and HLA in healthy donors. Study-level results: Three chains linked to CMV were shown in vitro to be specific for CMV antigens.

The sample consisted of PBMCs. The TCR originated in a young man in good health and CMV-seropositive.

CDR3: CASSVTPSSGGTDTQYF. The DNA for the CDR3 is TGTGCCAGCAGCGTGACTCCTTCTAGCGGGGGCACAGATACGCAGTATTTT. This rearrangement joins TRBV25-1 to TRBJ2-3; TRBD2 matches 9 bases. The CDR3 is made up of 17 amino acids. With 6 bases clipped from V and 1 base from J, the junction kept 11 bases outside the gene matches. CDR1 is MGHDK, CDR2 SYGVNS, per germline.